A single sample gave rise to the 19 T cell receptor beta chains below, sequenced in a study of shared clonotypes between healthy human individuals. Sequencing was performed with immunoSEQ multiplex PCR; in TCRdb, only in-frame clones are kept and a portion is missing. The repertoire includes some 2,500,000 clones, 80% to 95% of them detected once, and more than 0.35% sits in the top ten. The material sequenced was naive CD4+ T cells from PBMCs. Specified subset: CD45RA+ positively selected. The receptors were gathered from a man between 18 and 35 years old in good health. Some clones in this sample may be carry-over from other donors' samples.

Comment on this clone: The same CDR3 can be traced to other DNA sequences in this sample. The chain employs TRBV2 and TRBJ1-1; 8 nucleotides match TRBD1. Germline loops: CDR1 SNHLY, CDR2 FYNNEI. After removal of 7 bases from V and 1 base from J, the junction contained 2 bases not matched to a gene. This CDR3 comprises 13 residues. The CDR3 region has the DNA TGTGCCAGCACCGGACAGGGGAACACTGAAGCTTTCTTT. Translated: CASTGQGNTEAFF.

The V call is TRBV28, the J call TRBJ1-3, with 7 bases that match TRBD1. With 5 bases clipped from V and 2 bases from J, the junction kept 12 bases outside the gene matches. The CDR3 runs to 17 residues. CDR1 is MDHEN and CDR2 is SYDVKM in the germline V gene. CDR3 nucleotide sequence: TGTGCCAGCAGTAGCGACAGGGACCCCTTCACTGGAAACACCATATATTTT. Translating it yields CASSSDRDPFTGNTIYF.

In regard to this clone: This sample also contains other DNA sequences that code for the same CDR3. The chain links TRBV28 to TRBJ1-2; D is unclear. Germline lookup yields CDR1 MDHEN and CDR2 SYDVKM. The CDR3 loop spans 11 amino acids. Trimming shortened V by 5 bases and J by 3 bases, and 4 bases separated the two germline ends. The CDR3 coding sequence is TGTGCCAGCAGTCTCGACTATGGCTACACCTTC. Its protein is CASSLDYGYTF.

V gene TRBV5-1 combines with J gene TRBJ2-1; D perhaps matches TRBD2 (6 bases). The CDR3 spans 14 residues. Per germline, CDR1 SGHRS and CDR2 YFSETQ. The V and J ends lost 3 bases and 7 bases respectively, with 14 bases between them. DNA of the CDR3: TGCGCCAGCAGCTGGAGGGAGCTAGCGAATGAGCAGTTCTTC. This encodes CASSWRELANEQFF. Supplemented by reference TRBV5-1 and TRBJ2-1, the full variable domain reads KAGVTQTPRYLIKTRGQQVTLSCSPISGHRSVSWYQQTPGQGLQFLFEYFSETQRNKGNFPGRFSGRQFSNSRSEMNVSTLELGDSALYLCASSWRELANEQFFGPGTRLTVL.

V and J are TRBV5-4 and TRBJ2-4; TRBD2 agrees at 8 bases. From germline, CDR1 is SGHNT and CDR2 YYREEE (reference sequence). There are 16 residues in the CDR3. J lost 7 bases, V lost 4 bases, and 13 bases had no gene match. This CDR3 is CASSPPGTRGRNIQYF. The CDR3 DNA follows: TGTGCCAGCAGCCCGCCCGGGACTAGGGGGAGGAACATTCAGTACTTC.

The CDR3 region has the DNA TGTGCCAGCAGCCCCGGACTAGCGGGAGCTGGAGATACGCAGTATTTT. Protein: CASSPGLAGAGDTQYF. This chain uses TRBV7-3 with TRBJ2-3, with TRBD2 matching 13 bases. V dropped 5 bases and J dropped 5; count of bases not matched to a gene: 7. Germline lookup yields CDR1 SGHTA and CDR2 FQGTGA. CDR3 size: 16 residues.

On this clone itself: Distinct nucleotide sequences in the sample also encode this CDR3. The chain has TRBV28 and TRBJ2-1; no definite D call. The CDR3 is 11 amino acids. V was clipped by 2 bases and J by 7 bases, with 3 bases between them. CDR1 MDHEN and CDR2 SYDVKM come from the germline V gene. In DNA form, the CDR3 reads TGTGCCAGCAGTTTAGCTAATGAGCAGTTCTTC. Its translation: CASSLANEQFF.

The chain is built from TRBV5-4 and TRBJ1-1; D gene ambiguous. CDR1 and CDR2 (germline): SGHNT, YYREEE (reference sequence). Trimming removed 3 bases at V and 1 base at J, with 13 bases between. This CDR3 has 15 amino acids. The CDR3 region is CASSWAGSRNTEAFF. CDR3 coding DNA: TGTGCCAGCAGCTGGGCCGGGAGCAGGAACACTGAAGCTTTCTTT.

This chain uses TRBV28 with TRBJ1-5; D is unresolved. Trimming stripped 5 bases from V and 1 base from J, with 15 bases between. The germline gives CDR1 MDHEN, CDR2 SYDVKM. CDR3 size: 16 residues. CDR3 in amino acids: CASSTTEWVSNQPQHF. CDR3 nucleotides: TGTGCCAGCAGTACGACCGAATGGGTGAGCAATCAGCCCCAGCATTTT. Complete variable domain (other parts from reference TRBV28 and TRBJ1-5): DVKVTQSSRYLVKRTGEKVFLECVQDMDHENMFWYRQDPGLGLRLIYFSYDVKMKEKGDIPEGYSVSREKKERFSLILESASTNQTSMYLCASSTTEWVSNQPQHFGDGTRLSIL.

The CDR3 is CASSQAPDGLGEKLFF. The DNA for the CDR3 is TGTGCCAGCAGCCAAGCTCCCGACGGGCTCGGTGAAAAACTGTTTTTT. This chain uses TRBV4-2 with TRBJ1-4, with unresolved D. Per the germline V gene, CDR1 is LGHNA and CDR2 is YNFKEQ. V was cut by 1 base and J by 7 bases, with 16 bases left in between. The CDR3 sequence is 16 residues long.

The chain links TRBV28 to TRBJ2-1, with a weak D call TRBD2 (6 bases). The V and J ends lost 2 bases and 3 bases respectively, with 8 bases between them. Germline assignment: CDR1 MDHEN and CDR2 SYDVKM. This CDR3 comprises 14 residues. In DNA form, the CDR3 reads TGTGCCAGCAGTTTAATTAGCGGCTACAATGAGCAGTTCTTC. Translating gives CASSLISGYNEQFF.

In regard to this clone: The sample holds other DNA sequences that translate to the same CDR3. The chain has TRBV5-1 and TRBJ1-1; 8 nucleotides line up with TRBD1. Germline assignment: CDR1 SGHRS and CDR2 YFSETQ. Losses at the gene ends were 2 bases for V and 1 base for J; bases not matched to a gene: 4. The CDR3 consists of 15 residues. The CDR3 is CASSFAGTGNTEAFF. As DNA, the CDR3 is TGCGCCAGCAGCTTCGCCGGGACAGGGAACACTGAAGCTTTCTTT.

The rearrangement links TRBV5-1 to TRBJ2-7; no firm D call. The CDR3 covers 11 residues. Germline assignment: CDR1 SGHRS and CDR2 YFSETQ. Between the trimmed V and J ends, which lost 4 bases and 4 bases, there was a span of 6 bases. Here the CDR3 DNA reads TGCGCCAGCAGCGAGCAATACGAGCAGTACTTC. Translation: CASSEQYEQYF. The entire variable domain, with the rest obtained from reference TRBV5-1 and TRBJ2-7, is as follows: KAGVTQTPRYLIKTRGQQVTLSCSPISGHRSVSWYQQTPGQGLQFLFEYFSETQRNKGNFPGRFSGRQFSNSRSEMNVSTLELGDSALYLCASSEQYEQYFGPGTRLTVT.

The V and J genes are TRBV19 and TRBJ2-7, with D perhaps TRBD1 (6 bases). CDR3 length: 15 amino acids. Between the trimmed V and J ends, which lost 6 bases and 0 bases, there was a span of 15 bases. The germline V gene has CDR1 LNHDA and CDR2 SQIVND (reference sequence). CDR3 sequence reads: CASSRTGISSYEQYF. Written as DNA, the CDR3 is TGTGCCAGTAGCAGAACAGGGATTAGCTCCTACGAGCAGTACTTC.

J is TRBJ2-7 and V is TRBV5-1, with D possibly matching TRBD2 (5 bases). This CDR3 contains 15 residues. The V gene's germline CDR1 is SGHRS and CDR2 YFSETQ. V dropped 4 bases and J dropped 5 bases, with 19 bases sitting between them. The CDR3 spells CASSRLPSIIHEQYF. The CDR3 bases are TGCGCCAGCAGCCGGTTGCCTAGCATCATCCACGAGCAGTACTTC.

The chain is built from TRBV4-2 and TRBJ2-3; TRBD2 aligns across 8 bases. V shed 4 bases, J shed 2 bases, and the junction held 8 bases outside the gene matches. Germline V gives CDR1 LGHNA, CDR2 YNFKEQ. This CDR3 spans 16 amino acids. For the CDR3, the DNA is TGTGCCAGCAGCCCAGGACTAGCCGGCAACACAGATACGCAGTATTTT. Its translation: CASSPGLAGNTDTQYF.

As concerns this clone: Other DNA sequences in this sample translate to the same CDR3. V and J are TRBV29-1 and TRBJ2-7; 9 bases match TRBD1. Germline V CDR1 and CDR2: SQVTM, ANQGSEA. The length of the CDR3 is 12 residues. V trimming: 7 bases; J trimming: 3 bases; junction bases outside the gene matches: 4. The CDR3 coding sequence is TGCAGCGCAGGACAGGGGAGCTACGAGCAGTACTTC. Translating it yields CSAGQGSYEQYF.

J is TRBJ1-5 and V is TRBV28; possibly TRBD1 for D (5 bases). Germline CDR1 reads MDHEN; CDR2 reads SYDVKM. The CDR3 has 12 amino acids. V lost 5 bases and J lost 9, with 11 bases in between. CDR3: CASSQPQGPQHF. In DNA form, the CDR3 reads TGTGCCAGCAGTCAGCCTCAGGGGCCCCAGCATTTT.

The chain has TRBV29-1 and TRBJ1-1; D is unresolved. Germline CDR1 is SQVTM and CDR2 is ANQGSEA. V lost 4 bases to trimming and J lost 0 bases, with 12 bases between them. The CDR3 has 14 residues. In nucleotides, the CDR3 is TGCAGCGTTGTGGGGATCAGGTTGAACACTGAAGCTTTCTTT. This gives the protein CSVVGIRLNTEAFF.